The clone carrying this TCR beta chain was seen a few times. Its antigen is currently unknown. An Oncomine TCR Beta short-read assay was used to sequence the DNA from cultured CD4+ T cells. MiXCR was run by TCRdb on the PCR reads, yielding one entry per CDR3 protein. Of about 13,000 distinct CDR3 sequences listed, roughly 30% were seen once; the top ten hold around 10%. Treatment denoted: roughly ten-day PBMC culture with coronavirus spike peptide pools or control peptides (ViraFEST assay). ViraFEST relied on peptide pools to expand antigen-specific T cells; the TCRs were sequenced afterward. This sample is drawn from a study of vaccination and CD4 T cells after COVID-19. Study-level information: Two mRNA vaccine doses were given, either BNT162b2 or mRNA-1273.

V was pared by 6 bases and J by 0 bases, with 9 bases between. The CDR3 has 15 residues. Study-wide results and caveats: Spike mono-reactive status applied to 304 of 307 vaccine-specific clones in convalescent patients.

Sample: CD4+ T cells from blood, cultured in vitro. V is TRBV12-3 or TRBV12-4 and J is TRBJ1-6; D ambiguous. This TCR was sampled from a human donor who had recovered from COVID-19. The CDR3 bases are TGTGCCAGCAGGAGAAGCGGCTCCTATAATTCACCCCTCCACTTT. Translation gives CASRRSGSYNSPLHF.